Below are 10 T cell receptor beta chains sequenced from a single sample in a study of blood T cell repertoires in COVID-19. Profiled with immunoSEQ multiplex PCR; TCRdb holds only in-frame clones, not every one. The sample has 200,000 to 250,000 clones; roughly 77% are singletons. The sequencing sample was made of PBMCs or T cells enriched from blood (not recorded which). The receptors were gathered from a man between 40 and 49 years old who had recovered from COVID-19.

This clone appeared a few times. The chain has TRBV15 and TRBJ1-1; TRBD1 agrees at 12 bases. CDR3 length: 21 amino acids. The J segment lost 1 base and the V segment lost 5 bases, leaving 20 bases of the junction unmatched. Germline V gene sequence: CDR1 LNHNV, CDR2 YYDKDF (reference sequence). This CDR3 reads CATSDHEGKGQGALRNTEAFF. The CDR3 bases are TGTGCCACCAGCGACCACGAAGGGAAGGGACAGGGGGCTTTGAGGAACACTGAAGCTTTCTTT.

This clone was seen a handful of times. The genes are TRBV28 and TRBJ2-2, with D possibly TRBD2 on 6 matching bases. The CDR3 extends over 15 amino acids. Per the germline V gene, CDR1 is MDHEN and CDR2 is SYDVKM. The V and J ends lost 8 bases and 5 bases respectively, with 18 bases between them. The DNA of the CDR3 is TGTGCCAGCCGCCTCGGGACTCTGGGGACCGGGGAGCTGTTTTTT. Residues: CASRLGTLGTGELFF. The full variable domain, completed using reference TRBV28 and TRBJ2-2, is DVKVTQSSRYLVKRTGEKVFLECVQDMDHENMFWYRQDPGLGLRLIYFSYDVKMKEKGDIPEGYSVSREKKERFSLILESASTNQTSMYLCASRLGTLGTGELFFGEGSRLTVL.

The rearrangement joins TRBV7-3 to TRBJ2-1; the match to TRBD2 covers 8 bases. With V trimmed by 2 bases and J by 1 base, 7 bases remained unmatched. This CDR3 is 17 amino acids long. In germline, CDR1 is SGHTA, CDR2 FQGTGA. CDR3 DNA sequence: TGTGCCAGCAGCTTAGGTTTAGCGGGAACATCCTACAATGAGCAGTTCTTC. This encodes CASSLGLAGTSYNEQFF.

This clone was seen only once. The V call is TRBV19, the J call TRBJ1-5; 9 bases line up with TRBD1. Looked up from germline, CDR1 is LNHDA and CDR2 is SQIVND (reference sequence). The CDR3 consists of 14 residues. The trim removed 7 bases at V and 5 bases at J, leaving 6 bases unmatched. The CDR3 bases are TGTGCCAGTACCCCGGACAGGGGATATCAGCCCCAGCATTTT. It is translated as CASTPDRGYQPQHF.

V gene TRBV5-1 combines with J gene TRBJ1-2; 8 bases are a match to TRBD1. Trimming took 4 bases from V and 6 from J; bases not matched to a gene: 8. From germline, CDR1 is SGHRS and CDR2 YFSETQ. This CDR3 spans 14 amino acids. The CDR3 DNA follows: TGCGCCAGCAGCCAAATAGGGACAGGTGATGGCTACACCTTC. This translates into CASSQIGTGDGYTF.

This chain links TRBV12-3 or TRBV12-4 with TRBJ1-2, with TRBD1 matching 8 bases. This CDR3 comprises 12 residues. The V and J ends lost 6 bases and 10 bases, in that order; junction bases with no gene match: 7. In DNA, the CDR3 is TGTGCCAGCAGATTGGGACAGGTCCCCTACACCTTC. This codes for CASRLGQVPYTF.

This rearrangement joins TRBV10-1 to TRBJ2-7, with D possibly being TRBD2 (5 bases). The ends were cut back, 7 bases at V and 6 bases at J, with 16 bases in the middle. This CDR3 has 13 amino acids. The germline V gene encodes CDR1 WNHNN and CDR2 SYGVQD (reference sequence). This CDR3 reads CASNEGPRAEQYF. CDR3 coding DNA: TGCGCCAGCAACGAAGGTCCGAGGGCCGAGCAGTACTTC.

J is TRBJ2-3 and V is TRBV11-2; 7 positions match TRBD2. CDR1 is SGHAT and CDR2 is FQNNGV in the germline V gene. The CDR3 consists of 14 residues. V lost 3 bases to trimming and J lost 3 bases; unmatched junction nucleotides: 3. This CDR3 reads CASSFLAETDTQYF. Here the CDR3 DNA reads TGTGCCAGCAGCTTTCTAGCGGAGACAGATACGCAGTATTTT.

This clone has just a few counts. The chain couples TRBV6-4 to TRBJ1-1; 7 bases line up with TRBD1. With V trimmed by 0 bases and J by 5 bases, 3 bases remained unmatched. Germline values: CDR1 MRHNA, CDR2 SNTAGT. This CDR3 contains 14 residues. The CDR3 DNA reads TGTGCCAGCAGTGACTCACACAGGGGAACTGAAGCTTTCTTT. This gives the protein CASSDSHRGTEAFF.

V and J are TRBV18 and TRBJ1-1; no firm D call. CDR3 size: 14 residues. V gave up 3 bases and J gave up 8 bases, with 16 bases separating them. The germline V gene has CDR1 KGHSH and CDR2 LQKENI. The DNA for the CDR3 is TGTGCCAGCTCACCCGAACGGATTGGGCGAGAAGCTTTCTTT. Its translation: CASSPERIGREAFF.